The rows below give T cell receptor beta chains drawn from one sample of a study of blood T cells in healthy people across ages. TCRdb used MiXCR to reprocess the 5' RACE reads, holding one entry per CDR3 protein. The repertoire includes about 580,000 distinct CDR3 sequences, around 48% of them detected once, and around 24% sits in the top ten. Sequenced input: blood. The receptors derive from a man older than 75 in good health. Both conserved end residues are part of each CDR3. D genes are given only for firm matches. Not every row has a clone size; where given, it reads once, few, many or a size class.

CDR3 length | clone size | J gene | V gene | D gene | CDR3 protein | CDR3 DNA
14 | - | TRBJ1-1 | TRBV12-3/TRBV12-4 | - | CASSLRGSDTEAFF | TGTGCCAGCAGTTTGCGGGGGTCGGACACTGAAGCTTTCTTT
18 | - | TRBJ2-1 | TRBV7-9 | TRBD1 | CASSLPGQGRGVTYEQFF | TGTGCCAGCAGCTTACCGGGACAGGGAAGGGGAGTTACCTACGAGCAGTTCTTC
12 | few | TRBJ2-7 | TRBV6-5 | - | CASRTQTCEQYF | TGTGCCAGCAGAACTCAGACCTGCGAGCAGTACTTC
17 | - | TRBJ2-1 | TRBV4-3 | TRBD2 | CASNQVPGLAGYNEQFF | TGCGCCAGCAACCAAGTCCCCGGACTAGCGGGGTACAATGAGCAGTTCTTC
14 | - | TRBJ2-7 | TRBV27 | - | CASRLSVGSYEQYF | TGTGCCAGCAGGTTATCGGTGGGATCCTACGAGCAGTACTTC
15 | - | TRBJ2-6 | TRBV24-1 | - | CATSDPASAASVLTF | TGTGCCACCAGTGATCCAGCCTCTGCGGCCAGCGTCCTGACTTTC
15 | - | TRBJ1-1 | TRBV7-9 | - | CASSLQGLLNTEAFF | TGTGCCAGCAGCCTTCAGGGGCTCTTGAACACTGAAGCTTTCTTT
15 | many | TRBJ2-3 | TRBV6-6 | - | CASSIGGGRTDTQYF | TGTGCCAGCAGTATCGGGGGCGGACGCACAGATACGCAGTATTTT
15 | - | TRBJ2-2 | TRBV7-2 | - | CASSFRTSNTGELFF | TGTGCCAGCAGCTTCCGAACCTCGAACACCGGGGAGCTGTTTTTT
14 | few | TRBJ2-7 | TRBV7-2 | TRBD2 | CASSLALAGSEQYF | TGTGCCAGCAGCTTAGCACTAGCGGGATCTGAGCAGTACTTC
12 | few | TRBJ2-5 | TRBV7-9 | - | CASTGDRETQYF | TGTGCCAGCACCGGAGACAGAGAGACCCAGTACTTC
12 | - | TRBJ2-3 | TRBV20-1 | - | CSARAIADTQYF | TGCAGTGCTAGAGCGATTGCAGATACGCAGTATTTT
13 | - | TRBJ1-5 | TRBV7-9 | - | CASSPWMGQPQHF | TGTGCCAGCAGCCCTTGGATGGGGCAGCCCCAGCATTTT
15 | - | TRBJ2-5 | TRBV20-1 | TRBD1 | CSAPPGTGGDQTQYF | TGCAGTGCTCCTCCCGGGACAGGGGGCGATCAGACCCAGTACTTC
14 | - | TRBJ1-2 | TRBV21-1 | - | CASSNRTGRYGYTF | TGTGCCAGCAGCAACCGGACAGGGAGGTATGGCTACACCTTC
17 | - | TRBJ2-1 | TRBV3-1 | TRBD2 | CASSQDPPGGMQNEQFF | TGTGCCAGCAGCCAAGATCCCCCCGGGGGGATGCAGAATGAGCAGTTCTTC
15 | - | TRBJ2-1 | TRBV7-8 | TRBD2 | CASSARTSRGDEQFF | TGTGCCAGCAGCGCGAGGACTAGCCGAGGCGATGAGCAGTTCTTC
16 | - | TRBJ2-4 | TRBV27 | - | CASSSWTDLAKNSQYF | TGTGCCAGCAGTTCATGGACAGACCTAGCCAAAAACAGTCAGTACTTC
13 | - | TRBJ1-2 | TRBV6-2/TRBV6-3 | TRBD1 | CASSYRQGDGYTF | TGTGCCAGCAGTTATCGTCAGGGGGATGGCTACACCTTC
15 | - | TRBJ2-3 | TRBV30 | - | CAWSVSGLGTDTQYF | TGTGCCTGGAGTGTAAGTGGCCTTGGCACAGATACGCAGTATTTT
13 | - | TRBJ1-6 | TRBV7-2 | - | CASSRPPGGPLHF | TGTGCCAGCAGCCGTCCCCCGGGGGGACCCCTCCACTTT
15 | - | TRBJ2-3 | TRBV24-1 | TRBD1 | CATRNRDRGTDTQYF | TGTGCCACCAGGAACCGGGACAGGGGGACAGATACGCAGTATTTT
15 | few | TRBJ1-4 | TRBV3-1 | - | CASGDTGSTNEKLFF | TGTGCCAGCGGCGATACAGGGTCAACTAATGAAAAACTGTTTTTT
15 | few | TRBJ2-1 | TRBV3-1 | - | CASSQEVGSYNEQFF | TGTGCCAGCAGCCAAGAGGTGGGCAGCTACAATGAGCAGTTCTTC
15 | - | TRBJ2-5 | TRBV5-1 | - | CASSLGQTSTETQYF | TGCGCCAGCAGCTTGGGTCAGACAAGCACAGAGACCCAGTACTTC
15 | - | TRBJ2-1 | TRBV7-2 | TRBD2 | CASSLVSGAGNEQFF | TGTGCCAGCAGCTTAGTTAGCGGGGCAGGTAATGAGCAGTTCTTC
16 | - | TRBJ2-4 | TRBV30 | - | CAWSMRDLLAKNIQYF | TGTGCCTGGAGTATGAGAGACTTACTAGCCAAAAACATTCAGTACTTC
18 | many | TRBJ2-5 | TRBV6-5 | TRBD2 | CASSLGHSGGGPKETQYF | TGTGCCAGCAGTTTGGGGCATAGCGGGGGGGGGCCTAAAGAGACCCAGTACTTC
15 | - | TRBJ2-1 | TRBV6-2/TRBV6-3 | - | CASSPVRERNNEQFF | TGTGCCAGCAGTCCCGTGAGGGAGCGAAACAATGAGCAGTTCTTC
13 | few | TRBJ2-3 | TRBV24-1 | - | CATSDLWSDTQYF | TGTGCCACCAGTGATTTGTGGTCAGATACGCAGTATTTT
13 | - | TRBJ2-7 | TRBV6-2/TRBV6-3 | - | CASIAGASYEQYF | TGTGCCAGCATTGCAGGAGCCTCCTACGAGCAGTACTTC
15 | - | TRBJ2-7 | TRBV6-6 | TRBD1 | CASSAGQDYSYEQYF | TGTGCCAGCAGTGCGGGACAGGACTACTCCTACGAGCAGTACTTC
15 | - | TRBJ2-5 | TRBV9 | - | CASSVAIASKETQYF | TGTGCCAGCAGCGTAGCTATAGCCTCGAAAGAGACCCAGTACTTC
16 | - | TRBJ2-3 | TRBV6-4 | TRBD2 | CASSPGLAGLADTQYF | TGTGCCAGCAGCCCGGGACTAGCGGGATTGGCAGATACGCAGTATTTT
13 | - | TRBJ2-5 | TRBV30 | - | CAWRIPGPETQYF | TGTGCCTGGAGGATCCCTGGGCCGGAGACCCAGTACTTC
13 | few | TRBJ2-6 | TRBV12-3/TRBV12-4 | - | CANGPPGANVLTF | TGTGCCAACGGACCCCCTGGGGCCAACGTCCTGACTTTC
14 | few | TRBJ1-2 | TRBV12-3/TRBV12-4 | - | CASSPNRRGGGYTF | TGTGCCAGCAGTCCCAACCGGAGGGGAGGCGGCTACACCTTC
18 | - | TRBJ2-3 | TRBV18 | - | CASSPFWSGADGTDTQYF | TGTGCCAGCTCACCATTTTGGTCAGGAGCAGATGGCACAGATACGCAGTATTTT
14 | few | TRBJ2-5 | TRBV6-6 | TRBD1 | CASTLEGAGETQYF | TGTGCCAGCACCTTAGAGGGGGCAGGGGAGACCCAGTACTTC
15 | - | TRBJ2-7 | TRBV7-9 | - | CASSPGLPSSYEQYF | TGTGCCAGCAGCCCGGGTCTGCCGAGCTCCTACGAGCAGTACTTC
14 | - | TRBJ2-3 | TRBV20-1 | TRBD1 | CSAQAGQGAQTQYF | TGCAGTGCTCAAGCGGGACAGGGGGCGCAAACGCAGTATTTT
17 | - | TRBJ2-3 | TRBV15 | TRBD1 | CATSRDPQGASLDTQYF | TGTGCCACCAGCAGAGACCCCCAGGGGGCCTCTTTAGATACGCAGTATTTT
13 | few | TRBJ2-4 | TRBV20-1 | TRBD1 | CSSQDRAQNIQYF | TGCAGTTCACAGGACAGGGCCCAAAACATTCAGTACTTC
15 | - | TRBJ2-5 | TRBV7-2 | TRBD2 | CASRYTSGRLETQYF | TGTGCCAGCAGATACACTAGCGGGAGGTTGGAGACCCAGTACTTC
14 | once | TRBJ1-1 | TRBV10-3 | - | CAIRATDGNTEAFF | TGTGCCATCAGGGCCACAGACGGGAACACTGAAGCTTTCTTT
12 | few | TRBJ2-1 | TRBV6-2/TRBV6-3 | - | CASSRQRSQQFF | TGTGCCAGCAGTCGACAGCGGAGTCAGCAGTTCTTC
13 | - | TRBJ2-3 | TRBV20-1 | TRBD1 | CSARVQGPDTQYF | TGCAGTGCTAGGGTACAGGGGCCAGATACGCAGTATTTT
16 | - | TRBJ2-1 | TRBV9 | - | CASSVQQLGPGNEQFF | TGTGCCAGCAGCGTACAACAGCTGGGTCCGGGCAATGAGCAGTTCTTC
14 | few | TRBJ2-1 | TRBV29-1 | - | CSVERDRSYNEQFF | TGCAGCGTTGAAAGGGACCGCTCCTACAATGAGCAGTTCTTC
14 | - | TRBJ1-2 | TRBV3-1 | - | CASSQGGGNYGYTF | TGTGCCAGCAGCCAAGGCGGGGGTAACTATGGCTACACCTTC
15 | few | TRBJ2-7 | TRBV28 | TRBD2 | CASPPSGEGSYEQYF | TGTGCCAGCCCCCCTAGCGGGGAGGGGTCCTACGAGCAGTACTTC
16 | many | TRBJ2-5 | TRBV7-2 | TRBD2 | CASSSGLAGGEETQYF | TGTGCCAGCAGCTCCGGACTAGCGGGAGGGGAAGAGACCCAGTACTTC
15 | - | TRBJ1-4 | TRBV14 | - | CASSQNSWQNEKLFF | TGTGCCAGCAGCCAAAATTCCTGGCAGAATGAAAAACTGTTTTTT
15 | - | TRBJ1-1 | TRBV4-3 | - | CASSQGYRVDTEAFF | TGCGCCAGCAGCCAAGGCTACAGGGTAGACACTGAAGCTTTCTTT
16 | - | TRBJ2-3 | TRBV6-2/TRBV6-3 | - | CASSPPASVWGDTQYF | TGTGCCAGCAGTCCTCCAGCTAGCGTGTGGGGAGATACGCAGTATTTT
15 | - | TRBJ2-3 | TRBV5-1 | TRBD2 | CASSFAGGGTDTQYF | TGCGCCAGCAGCTTTGCGGGAGGCGGCACAGATACGCAGTATTTT
16 | - | TRBJ2-2 | TRBV3-1 | TRBD2 | CASSKLAGAPTGELFF | TGTGCCAGCAGCAAACTAGCGGGGGCCCCAACCGGGGAGCTGTTTTTT
12 | few | TRBJ1-1 | TRBV20-1 | TRBD1 | CSASQGVTEAFF | TGCAGTGCTTCACAGGGGGTCACTGAAGCTTTCTTT
13 | - | TRBJ1-1 | TRBV29-1 | - | CSAGLGENTEAFF | TGCAGCGCAGGGCTGGGGGAGAACACTGAAGCTTTCTTT
17 | - | TRBJ2-1 | TRBV30 | TRBD2 | CAWSVSGRARYYNEQFF | TGTGCCTGGAGTGTAAGCGGGAGGGCCCGATATTACAATGAGCAGTTCTTC